This is a list of T cell receptor beta chains from one sample in a study of blood T cell repertoires in COVID-19. Measured with immunoSEQ multiplex PCR; TCRdb has only the in-frame clones, and not every one. The table lists approximately 270,000 clones, roughly nine tenths of them singletons. Specimen: peripheral blood. The receptor source for this set is a man in his forties or fifties with active or convalescent COVID-19. The CDR3 runs from the conserved cysteine through the conserved F or W. The D gene is left open where the match is weak. The listing skips clone size in some rows; elsewhere it reads once, few, many or a size class.

J	D	V	size	DNA	CDR3
TRBJ2-2	TRBD1	TRBV3-1/TRBV3-2	NA	TGTGCCAGCAGCCCTTCGGCAGGGGGCCTGGGGAACACCGGGGAGCTGTTTTTT	CASSPSAGGLGNTGELFF
TRBJ2-1	NA	TRBV29-1	NA	TGCAGCGTGACCGAGGGGGGGATACGGGTCGATGAGCAGTTCTTC	CSVTEGGIRVDEQFF
TRBJ1-2	NA	TRBV6-5	once	TGTGCCAGCAGTTACAACGGGGGGCATGGCTACACCTTC	CASSYNGGHGYTF
TRBJ2-1	TRBD2	TRBV5-6	NA	TGTGCCAGCAGCTTGGCGGGAGGGAAAGAGTTCTTC	CASSLAGGKEFF
TRBJ2-7	NA	TRBV9	NA	TGTGCCAGCAGCGGAGACAAGGCCTACGAGCAGTACTTC	CASSGDKAYEQYF
TRBJ1-3	NA	TRBV11-3	NA	TGTGCCAGCAGCCCTCGCGGCGGGACCTCTGGAAACACCATATATTTT	CASSPRGGTSGNTIYF
TRBJ2-2	TRBD1	TRBV18	NA	TGTGCCAGCTCACAGGGGACAGCGAACACCGGGGAGCTGTTTTTT	CASSQGTANTGELFF
TRBJ1-4	NA	TRBV3-1/TRBV3-2	NA	TGTGCCAGCAGCCAAGGGGGGGGTAATGAAAAACTGTTTTTT	CASSQGGGNEKLFF
TRBJ2-7	TRBD1	TRBV7-2	NA	TGTGCCAGCAGCTTAGACAGGGGCGAGCAGTACTTC	CASSLDRGEQYF
TRBJ1-3	NA	TRBV4-1	NA	TGCGCCAGCAGCCAAGATATAGGGGCCAGCTCTGGAAACACCATATATTTT	CASSQDIGASSGNTIYF
TRBJ1-2	TRBD1	TRBV7-3	NA	TGTGCCAGCAGCTACCAGGGACAGAACTATGGCTACACCTTC	CASSYQGQNYGYTF
TRBJ2-3	TRBD2	TRBV10-3	NA	TGTGCCATCAGTGAGTCGTTCCCAGAAGCGGGAGTGGGTACAGATACGCAGTATTTT	CAISESFPEAGVGTDTQYF
TRBJ2-3	TRBD2	TRBV3-1/TRBV3-2	once	TGTGCCAGCACCCCGGGGGGGGGACGCACAGATACGCAGTATTTT	CASTPGGGRTDTQYF
TRBJ2-2	NA	TRBV24-1	NA	TGTGCCACCAGTGACCTGAACTCGCGGGGGGAGCTGTTTTTT	CATSDLNSRGELFF
TRBJ1-6	TRBD1	TRBV27	NA	TGTGCCAGCAGCTCAATTACAGGGGGAACCTCCTATAATTCACCCCTCCACTTT	CASSSITGGTSYNSPLHF
TRBJ2-5	NA	TRBV19	NA	TGTGCCCCAAGGGGCTTCTTAAAAGAGACCCAGTACTTC	CAPRGFLKETQYF
TRBJ2-1	NA	TRBV9	NA	TGTGCCAGCAGCGTAGCTCCTCTCTTAGCGGATGAGCAGTTCTTC	CASSVAPLLADEQFF
TRBJ1-2	NA	TRBV4-1	NA	TGCGCCAGCAGCCAAGCCCCCGGGGGGGGGAACTATGGCTACACCTTC	CASSQAPGGGNYGYTF
TRBJ1-4	NA	TRBV4-2	NA	TGTGCCAGCAGCCAAGGCCCCGCGACAGATGAAAAACTGTTTTTT	CASSQGPATDEKLFF
TRBJ1-1	NA	TRBV7-3	few	TGTGCCAGCAGCCCCGCCGGGTTCTCCACTGAAGCTTTCTTT	CASSPAGFSTEAFF
TRBJ1-4	NA	TRBV5-6	NA	TGTGCCAGCAGCCGGAGGACTTTGGAGGAAAAACTGTTTTTT	CASSRRTLEEKLFF
TRBJ1-1	TRBD1	TRBV2	NA	TGTGCCACCGGGACAGGTCGAAACACTGAAGCTTTCTTT	CATGTGRNTEAFF
TRBJ2-1	NA	TRBV2	NA	TGTGCCAGCAGGGCTGTTAGGGCGGGCTCCAATGAGCAGTTCTTC	CASRAVRAGSNEQFF
TRBJ2-7	NA	TRBV6-5	NA	TGTGCCAGCAGTTCCGGGGTCTACGAGCAGTACTTC	CASSSGVYEQYF
TRBJ2-7	TRBD1	TRBV5-1	NA	TGCGCCAGCAGCTTGGCCCTCCAGGGGGCCAACGAGCAGTACTTC	CASSLALQGANEQYF
TRBJ2-1	TRBD2	TRBV7-8	NA	TGTGCCAGCAGCTTCCACCGAACTAGCGGGAGTGTCTCCTACAATGAGCAGTTCTTC	CASSFHRTSGSVSYNEQFF
TRBJ2-3	NA	TRBV7-9	NA	TGTGCCAGCAGGGGCCTAAGATCGGAAGATACGCAGTATTTT	CASRGLRSEDTQYF
TRBJ1-4	NA	TRBV6-6	NA	TGTGCCAGCATCCAGACTCTGCGAGGGAATGAAAAACTGTTTTTT	CASIQTLRGNEKLFF
TRBJ1-1	TRBD1	TRBV29-1	NA	TGCAGCCCGATAGATTTGACAGGGAAAGCTTTCTTT	CSPIDLTGKAFF
TRBJ2-1	TRBD1	TRBV5-4	NA	TGTGCCAGCAGCTTAGGACAGGCGAGCTCCTACAATGAGCAGTTCTTC	CASSLGQASSYNEQFF
TRBJ1-4	TRBD1	TRBV9	NA	TGTGCCAGCAGCGGGGATACAGGGGGCCGTGAAAAACTGTTTTTT	CASSGDTGGREKLFF
TRBJ1-1	NA	TRBV18	few	TGTGCCAGCTCACCAGAGGCAGGGCGAACTGAAGCTTTCTTT	CASSPEAGRTEAFF
TRBJ2-7	NA	TRBV6-1	NA	TGTGCCAGCAGTGAAGTCAGCTACGAGCAGTACTTC	CASSEVSYEQYF
TRBJ2-7	TRBD1	TRBV10-3	NA	TGTGCCATCAGCCAGACAGGGGGCTACGAGCAGTACTTC	CAISQTGGYEQYF
TRBJ2-1	NA	TRBV9	NA	TGTGCCAGCAGCCCAACAGATTACAATGAGCAGTTCTTC	CASSPTDYNEQFF
TRBJ2-1	NA	TRBV7-3	once	TGTGCCAGCAGCTTTCCCGGTTCCTACAATGAGCAGTTCTTC	CASSFPGSYNEQFF
TRBJ1-2	TRBD1	TRBV10-3	NA	TGTGCCATCAGCTACGATAGGGGACAGGGGAACTTGACCTACTATGGCTACACCTTC	CAISYDRGQGNLTYYGYTF
TRBJ1-6	NA	TRBV7-3	NA	TGTGCCAGCAGCCGATCGGGGGGCGAATCACCCCTCCACTTT	CASSRSGGESPLHF
TRBJ1-3	TRBD1	TRBV6-5	few	TGTGCCAGCAATCTGGACAGGGCTGGAAACACCATATATTTT	CASNLDRAGNTIYF
TRBJ1-2	NA	TRBV28	NA	TGTGCCAGCACCCTCGTAGGCGGTCGGGTCCCCCTCTATGGCTACACCTTC	CASTLVGGRVPLYGYTF
TRBJ2-5	TRBD2	TRBV5-4	NA	TGTGCCACCTTTAAGACTAGCGGGCCCCAAGAGACCCAGTACTTC	CATFKTSGPQETQYF
TRBJ1-6	NA	TRBV9	NA	TGTGCCAGCAGCCCATGGGAGGCGGTGGGAGATTCACCCCTCCACTTT	CASSPWEAVGDSPLHF
TRBJ2-1	NA	TRBV12-3/TRBV12-4	NA	TGTGCCAGCAGCCAGAGGGATGAGCAGTTCTTC	CASSQRDEQFF
TRBJ2-2	NA	TRBV14	few	TGTGCCAGCAGCCAAGATTTAGCCGGGGAGCTGTTTTTT	CASSQDLAGELFF
TRBJ2-1	NA	TRBV5-6	NA	TGTGCCAGCAGCTACCAGGTTGGTGGCGGGTACAATGAGCAGTTCTTC	CASSYQVGGGYNEQFF
TRBJ2-7	TRBD1	TRBV7-3	once	TGTGCCAGCAGCCAAGGGGGCGACGAGCAGTACTTC	CASSQGGDEQYF
TRBJ2-7	NA	TRBV5-4	NA	TGTGCCAGCAGCTTGGGGACTAAAACTTCCTACGAGCAGTACTTC	CASSLGTKTSYEQYF